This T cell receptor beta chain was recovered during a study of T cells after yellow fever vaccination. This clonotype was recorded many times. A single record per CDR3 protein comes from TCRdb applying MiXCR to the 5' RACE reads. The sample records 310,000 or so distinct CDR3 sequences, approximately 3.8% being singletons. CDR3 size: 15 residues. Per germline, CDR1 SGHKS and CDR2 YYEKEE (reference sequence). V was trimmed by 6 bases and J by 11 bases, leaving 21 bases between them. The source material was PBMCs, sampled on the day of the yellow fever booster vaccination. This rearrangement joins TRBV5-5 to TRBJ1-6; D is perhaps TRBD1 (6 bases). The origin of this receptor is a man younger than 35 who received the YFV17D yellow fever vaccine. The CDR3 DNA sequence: TGTGCCAGCACGCACGGGGGGCCGAGAGGGACACCCCTCCACTTT. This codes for CASTHGGPRGTPLHF.